This T cell receptor (beta chain) was profiled in a study of CD8 T cells in ankylosing spondylitis. Findings and caveats of the study: A TCR beta motif made of eight highly homologous variants seemed typical of ankylosing spondylitis blood. Reportedly, matched ankylosing spondylitis synovial fluid was significantly enriched for disease-linked clones.

This clonotype was found a few times. Its antigen is not identified. Libraries of TCR beta came from quantitative 5'-RACE with molecular barcodes. TCRdb re-analysed the 5' RACE reads in MiXCR, keeping a single row per CDR3 protein. This repertoire shows 450,000 or so distinct CDR3 sequences, 25% to 30% found once; its top ten account for about 1%. The length of the CDR3 is 17 residues. V was clipped by 3 bases and J by 3 bases; unmatched bases: 8. Germline V CDR1 and CDR2: KGHDR, SFDVKD. The receptor's source is a male donor with ankylosing spondylitis. The rearrangement joins TRBV24-1 to TRBJ2-3, with TRBD2 matching 10 bases. Sequences were obtained from blood, either unsorted or a sorted T cell fraction (not recorded which). The CDR3 coding sequence is TGTGCCACCAGTGATGACCGAGCGGGAGGGCCGACAGATACGCAGTATTTT. Translation: CATSDDRAGGPTDTQYF.